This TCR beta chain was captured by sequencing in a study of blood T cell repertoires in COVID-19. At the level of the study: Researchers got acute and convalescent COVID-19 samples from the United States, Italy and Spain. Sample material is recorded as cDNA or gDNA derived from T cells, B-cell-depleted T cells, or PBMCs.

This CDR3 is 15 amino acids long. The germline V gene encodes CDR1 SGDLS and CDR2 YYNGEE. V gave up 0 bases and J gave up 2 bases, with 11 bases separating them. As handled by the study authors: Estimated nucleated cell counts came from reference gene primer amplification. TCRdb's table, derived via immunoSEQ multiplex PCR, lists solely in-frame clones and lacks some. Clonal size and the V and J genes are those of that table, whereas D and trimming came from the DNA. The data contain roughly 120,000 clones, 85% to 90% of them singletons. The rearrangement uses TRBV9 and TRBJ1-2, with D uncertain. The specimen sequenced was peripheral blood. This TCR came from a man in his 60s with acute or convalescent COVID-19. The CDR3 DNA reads TGTGCCAGCAGCGTAGCCCCATCCCAAAACTATGGCTACACCTTC. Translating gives CASSVAPSQNYGYTF.